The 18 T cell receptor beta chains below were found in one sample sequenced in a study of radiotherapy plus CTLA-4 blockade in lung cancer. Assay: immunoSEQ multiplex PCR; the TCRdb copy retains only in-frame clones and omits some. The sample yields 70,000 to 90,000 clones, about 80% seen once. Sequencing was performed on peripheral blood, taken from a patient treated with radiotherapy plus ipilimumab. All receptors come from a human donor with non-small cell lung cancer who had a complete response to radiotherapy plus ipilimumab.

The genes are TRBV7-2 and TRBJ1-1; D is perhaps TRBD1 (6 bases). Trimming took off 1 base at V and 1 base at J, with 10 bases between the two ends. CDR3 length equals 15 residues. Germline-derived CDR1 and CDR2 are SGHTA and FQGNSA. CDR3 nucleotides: TGTGCCAGCAGCTTAGTGGGGGCGTCGAACACTGAAGCTTTCTTT. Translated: CASSLVGASNTEAFF.

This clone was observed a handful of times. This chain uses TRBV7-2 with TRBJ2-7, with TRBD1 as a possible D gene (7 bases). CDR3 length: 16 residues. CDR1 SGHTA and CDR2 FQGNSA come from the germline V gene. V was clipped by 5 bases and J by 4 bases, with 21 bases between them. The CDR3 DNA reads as TGTGCCAGCAGCCCCCAGGGGGGAGTGGCTAAATACGAGCAGTACTTC. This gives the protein CASSPQGGVAKYEQYF. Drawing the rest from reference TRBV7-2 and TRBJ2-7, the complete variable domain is GAGVSQSPSNKVTEKGKDVELRCDPISGHTALYWYRQSLGQGLEFLIYFQGNSAPDKSGLPSDRFSAERTGGSVSTLTIQRTQQEDSAVYLCASSPQGGVAKYEQYFGPGTRLTVT.

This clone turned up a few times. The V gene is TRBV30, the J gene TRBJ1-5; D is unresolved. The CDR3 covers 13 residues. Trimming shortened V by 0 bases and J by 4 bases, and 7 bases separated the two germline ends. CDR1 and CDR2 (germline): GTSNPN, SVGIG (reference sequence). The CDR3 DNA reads TGTGCCTGGAGTGTTTGGGCAAATCAGCCCCAGCATTTT. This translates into CAWSVWANQPQHF. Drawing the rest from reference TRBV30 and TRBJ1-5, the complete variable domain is SQTIHQWPATLVQPVGSPLSLECTVEGTSNPNLYWYRQAAGRGLQLLFYSVGIGQISSEVPQNLSASRPQDRQFILSSKKLLLSDSGFYLCAWSVWANQPQHFGDGTRLSIL.

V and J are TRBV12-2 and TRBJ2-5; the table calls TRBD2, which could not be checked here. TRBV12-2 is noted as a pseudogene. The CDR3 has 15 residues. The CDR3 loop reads CAHNGLAGRLETQYF. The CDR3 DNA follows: TGTGCTCACAACGGCCTGGCGGGGAGGTTGGAGACCCAGTACTTC.

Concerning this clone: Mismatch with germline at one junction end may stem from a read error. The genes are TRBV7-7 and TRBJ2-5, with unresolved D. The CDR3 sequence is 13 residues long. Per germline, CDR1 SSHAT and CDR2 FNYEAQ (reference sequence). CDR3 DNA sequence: TGTGCTAGCAGCTCCGGGTCACAAGAGACCCAGTACTTC. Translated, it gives CASSSGSQETQYF. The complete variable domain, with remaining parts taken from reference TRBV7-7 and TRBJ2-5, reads GAGVSQSPRYKVTKRGQDVTLRCDPISSHATLYWYQQALGQGPEFLTYFNYEAQPDKSGLPSDRFSAERPEGSISTLTIQRTEQRDSAMYRCASSSGSQETQYFGPGTRLLVL.

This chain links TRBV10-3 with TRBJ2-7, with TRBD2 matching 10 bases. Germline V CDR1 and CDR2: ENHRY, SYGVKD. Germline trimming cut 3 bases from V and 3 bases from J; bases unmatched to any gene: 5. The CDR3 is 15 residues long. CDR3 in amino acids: CAISERLAGGYEQYV. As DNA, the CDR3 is TGTGCCATCAGTGAAAGATTAGCGGGAGGCTACGAGCAGTACGTC.

CDR3 DNA: TGTGCCAGCAGTGAAGTTGCGGCGATGATGACTAGCGGGAGGTTCAATGAGCAGTTCTTC. It translates to CASSEVAAMMTSGRFNEQFF. V and J are TRBV2 and TRBJ2-1; 13 positions match TRBD2. Germline-derived CDR1 and CDR2 are SNHLY and FYNNEI. J lost 6 bases, V lost 1 base, and 15 bases had no gene match. The CDR3 runs 20 residues.

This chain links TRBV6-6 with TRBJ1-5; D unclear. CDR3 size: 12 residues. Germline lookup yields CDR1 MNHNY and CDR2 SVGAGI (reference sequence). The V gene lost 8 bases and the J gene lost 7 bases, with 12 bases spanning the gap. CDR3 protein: CASRTINQPQHF. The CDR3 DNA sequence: TGTGCCAGCCGGACTATCAACCAGCCCCAGCATTTT.

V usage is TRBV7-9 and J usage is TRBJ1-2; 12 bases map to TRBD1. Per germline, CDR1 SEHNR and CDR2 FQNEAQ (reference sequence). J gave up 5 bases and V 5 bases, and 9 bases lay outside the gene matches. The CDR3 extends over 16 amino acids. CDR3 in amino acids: CASSVGDRGLEYGYTF. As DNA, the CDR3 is TGTGCCAGCAGCGTAGGGGACAGGGGGCTAGAGTATGGCTACACCTTC.

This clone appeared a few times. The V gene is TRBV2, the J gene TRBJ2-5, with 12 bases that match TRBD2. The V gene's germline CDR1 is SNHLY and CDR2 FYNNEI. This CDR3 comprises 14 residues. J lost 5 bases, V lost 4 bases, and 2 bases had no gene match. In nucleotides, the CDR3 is TGTGCCAGCAGTGCCCTAGCGGGGGGGGAGACCCAGTACTTC. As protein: CASSALAGGETQYF.

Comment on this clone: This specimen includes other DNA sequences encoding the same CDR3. The CDR3 is CASSLGGNYGYTF. CDR3 sequence (DNA): TGTGCCAGCAGCTTGGGGGGAAATTATGGCTACACCTTC. The genes are TRBV5-6 and TRBJ1-2; D gene uncertain. The CDR3 extends over 13 amino acids. V lost 0 bases and J 5 bases, leaving 8 bases between the germline ends. CDR1 and CDR2 (germline): SGHDT, YYEEEE.

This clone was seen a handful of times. Here the CDR3 reads CASSSYSPGNYEQYF. The CDR3 nucleotides are TGTGCCAGCAGCTCCTACAGTCCAGGGAACTACGAGCAGTACTTC. The chain couples TRBV7-9 to TRBJ2-7, with D perhaps TRBD1 (5 bases). CDR3 size: 15 residues. Trimming took off 4 bases at V and 3 bases at J, with 16 bases between the two ends. The germline V gene has CDR1 SEHNR and CDR2 FQNEAQ (reference sequence).

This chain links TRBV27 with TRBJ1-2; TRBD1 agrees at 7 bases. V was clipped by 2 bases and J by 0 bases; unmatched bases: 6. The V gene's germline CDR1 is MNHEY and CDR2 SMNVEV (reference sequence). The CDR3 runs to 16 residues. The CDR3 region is CASSLGGQFANYGYTF. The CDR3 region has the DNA TGTGCCAGCAGTTTAGGGGGACAGTTTGCTAACTATGGCTACACCTTC.

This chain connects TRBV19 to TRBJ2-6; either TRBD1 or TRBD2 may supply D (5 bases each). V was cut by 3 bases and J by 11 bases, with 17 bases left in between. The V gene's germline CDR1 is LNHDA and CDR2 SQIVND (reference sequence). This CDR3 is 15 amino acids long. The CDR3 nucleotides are TGTGCCAGTAGTATTATCTTCCTGGGACGCGACGTCCTGACTTTC. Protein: CASSIIFLGRDVLTF.

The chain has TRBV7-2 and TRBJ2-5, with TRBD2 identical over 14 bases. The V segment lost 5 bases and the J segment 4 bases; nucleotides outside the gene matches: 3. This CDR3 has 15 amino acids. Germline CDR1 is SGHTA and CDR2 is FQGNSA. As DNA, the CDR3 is TGTGCCAGCAGCCCGGGGACTAGCGGGAGAGAGACCCAGTACTTC. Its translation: CASSPGTSGRETQYF.

The CDR3 protein is CASSSLQPRGTQYF. The CDR3 DNA follows: TGTGCCAGCAGCTCGCTTCAACCTAGGGGGACCCAGTACTTC. The V gene is TRBV11-2, the J gene TRBJ2-5, with D possibly TRBD1 on 5 matching bases. The CDR3 contains 14 residues. The ends were cut back, 4 bases at V and 7 bases at J, with 16 bases in the middle. The germline V gene encodes CDR1 SGHAT and CDR2 FQNNGV. Complete variable domain (other parts from reference TRBV11-2 and TRBJ2-5): EAGVAQSPRYKIIEKRQSVAFWCNPISGHATLYWYQQILGQGPKLLIQFQNNGVVDDSQLPKDRFSAERLKGVDSTLKIQPAKLEDSAVYLCASSSLQPRGTQYFGPGTRLLVL.

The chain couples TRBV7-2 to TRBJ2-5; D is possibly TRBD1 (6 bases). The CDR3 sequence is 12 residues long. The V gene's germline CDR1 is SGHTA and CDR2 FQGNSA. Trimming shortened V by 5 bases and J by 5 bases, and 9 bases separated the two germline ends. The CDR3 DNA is TGTGCCAGCAGCCTCCAGGGGGAGACCCAGTACTTC. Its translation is CASSLQGETQYF.

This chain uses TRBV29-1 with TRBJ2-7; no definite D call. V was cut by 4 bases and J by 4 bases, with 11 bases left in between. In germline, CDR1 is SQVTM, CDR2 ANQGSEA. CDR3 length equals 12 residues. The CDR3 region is CSVVVINYEQYF. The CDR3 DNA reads TGCAGCGTTGTTGTCATAAATTACGAGCAGTACTTC.